What follows is one T cell receptor beta chain and its context. The sample holds many counts of this clonotype. Its antigen specificity is not known. No much larger clone exists at a distance of one base, and base qualities are not known. The germline V gene (reference sequence) gives CDR1 as DFQATT and CDR2 as SNEGSKA. The CDR3 runs 11 residues from the cysteine to the phenylalanine. Only the CDR3 portion is preserved as DNA: 33 bases, with reading frame beginning at the first base. Relative to germline, V is 5 bases shorter and J is 3 bases shorter, with 7 bases between their ends. The data are from a study of response to subunit inactivated influenza vaccine (dated by TCRdb to the late 2010s). For context, the study as a whole: To follow how T cells responded to a trivalent subunit inactivated influenza vaccine, the researchers relied on deep quantitative profiling of the T cell receptor repertoire.

The paper's findings and limits, for the study overall: According to the authors, only a limited number of new T cells may be recruited by each seasonal influenza vaccination.

Library method: RT-PCR. TCRdb records Illumina HiSeq 2500 as the sequencer. TCRdb redid the processing of the public reads, applying fastp at Q25 and MiXCR, and retained in-frame beta chains. For every CDR3 protein sequence, its rows merge into one entry that carries the most common genes and DNA. The sample table contains some 800,000 distinct CDR3 sequences; only one count was recorded for around 20% of them. Clones ranked in the top ten supply more than 8.5% of the sample. The chain was built from TRBV20-1 and TRBJ2-5; the D gene is possibly TRBD2, with 6 bases matching. Sequencing used PBMCs from blood, obtained roughly 5 days after vaccination. This sequence was found in a man over 45 who received an inactivated influenza vaccine. Donor details come from another sample of the same person, matched by shared clones. DNA sequence: TGCAGTGCTCGGGAGAAAGAGACCCAGTACTTC. Translation gives CSAREKETQYF.